This entry is about one T cell receptor beta chain. The antigen remains unidentified. The data stem from a study of shared clonotypes between healthy human individuals. Looking at the study overall: Each donor contributed plates that comprised three CD4 naive, three CD4 memory, two CD8 naive and one CD8 memory.

The germline CDR1 and CDR2 sequences are WNHNN and SYGVQD (reference sequence). The length of the CDR3 is 13 residues. Trimming took off 5 bases at V and 2 bases at J, with 9 bases between the two ends. Over several immunoSEQ plates, each subset's genomic DNA was distributed in even portions. The assay was immunoSEQ multiplex PCR, and TCRdb's table has in-frame clones only and misses some. The repertoire holds 1.6 million or so clones, with around 95% as singletons. CD45RA+ naive and CD45RA-negative memory subsets were separated from CD4+ cells. Study findings and constraints: On the whole, naive subsets had larger estimated richness than memory subsets had.

This chain connects TRBV10-1 to TRBJ1-2; D may be TRBD1 (5 bases). The source is a man younger than 45 in good health. The sample was naive CD4+ T cells sorted from blood. As for subset: CD45RA+ positively selected. The CDR3 loop reads CASSRQRNYGYTF. CDR3 in DNA: TGCGCCAGCAGTCGACAGAGAAACTATGGCTACACCTTC.